The 26 T cell receptor beta chains given below trace back to one sample, sequenced in a study of blood T cell repertoires in COVID-19 (dated by TCRdb to the early 2020s). The protocol used for the library was the immunoSEQ multiplex PCR assay. TCRdb obtained this table from immuneACCESS and retained in-frame rearrangements with V and J assigned. These tables miss some clones; where compared with another copy, unresolved V genes account for less than half of the shortfall, and the remainder is unexplained. A total of approximately 210,000 clones appear in this sample, roughly 88% of them only once. Clones ranked in the top ten supply approximately 2.1% of the sample. Sequencing used peripheral blood. The receptors were sampled from a man aged 30 to 39 who had recovered from COVID-19.

This clone was detected only a few times. The gene calls are TRBV10-1 and TRBJ2-3; TRBD1 might be the D (6 bases). The CDR3 consists of 15 residues. V was pared by 2 bases and J by 6 bases, with 15 bases between. Germline V gene lookup returns CDR1 WNHNN and CDR2 SYGVQD (reference sequence). The CDR3, as DNA: TGCGCCAGCAGTGAGCGTGGACAGTACGGGGATACGCAGTATTTT. Amino acid sequence: CASSERGQYGDTQYF.

The V call is TRBV19, the J call TRBJ1-2; 7 bases line up with TRBD1. CDR3 size: 14 residues. The V segment lost 9 bases and the J segment 7 bases; nucleotides outside the gene matches: 14. Looked up from germline, CDR1 is LNHDA and CDR2 is SQIVND (reference sequence). Written as DNA, the CDR3 is TGTGCCAGCTTTACAGGGGCAGGGAGTATTGGCTACACCTTC. Protein product: CASFTGAGSIGYTF.

The CDR3 region is CASSAKRGGTGAYEQYF. CDR3 nucleotide sequence: TGTGCCAGCAGTGCAAAAAGGGGGGGGACAGGGGCCTACGAGCAGTACTTC. J is TRBJ2-7 and V is TRBV6-1, with TRBD1 identical over 10 bases. Looked up from germline, CDR1 is MNHNS and CDR2 is SASEGT. This CDR3 is 17 amino acids long. The V segment lost 4 bases and the J segment 2 bases; nucleotides outside the gene matches: 11.

The genes are TRBV21-1 and TRBJ2-1; the table's TRBD1 call for D was not verified on the DNA. TRBV21-1 is labeled a pseudogene. The CDR3 runs 15 residues. The CDR3 here is CASSNRDRSNNEQFF. Here the CDR3 DNA reads TGTGCCAGCAGCAACCGGGACAGATCCAACAATGAGCAGTTCTTC.

This clone was detected only once. The gene calls are TRBV7-6 and TRBJ1-2, with a possible D match to TRBD1 (5 bases). V was clipped by 6 bases and J by 7 bases, with 15 bases between them. The CDR3 length is 13 residues. Germline V lookup: CDR1 SGHVS, CDR2 FNYEAQ. CDR3: CASSPRGFGGYTF. The CDR3 DNA sequence: TGTGCCAGCAGTCCCCGGGGGTTCGGTGGCTACACCTTC.

V and J are TRBV18 and TRBJ2-7; 12 bases match TRBD1. CDR1 is KGHSH and CDR2 is LQKENI in the germline V gene. The CDR3 is 15 amino acids. Losses at the gene ends were 3 bases for V and 5 bases for J; bases not matched to a gene: 5. The CDR3 coding sequence is TGTGCCAGCTCACCTGGGACAGGGGGCGCTGACGAGCAGTACTTC. This sequence encodes CASSPGTGGADEQYF.

This chain connects TRBV30 to TRBJ2-7, with 9 positions matching TRBD1. Germline V CDR1 and CDR2: GTSNPN, SVGIG (reference sequence). Trimming at V came to 5 bases and at J to 6 bases, leaving 5 bases not matched to a gene. The CDR3 extends over 12 amino acids. The CDR3 DNA reads as TGTGCCTGGGACAGGGGGGAACGCGAGCAGTACTTC. It specifies CAWDRGEREQYF.

This clone was found many times. The chain recombines TRBV23-1 with TRBJ1-4; no definite D call. TRBV23-1 falls under the ORF class, with uncertain function. The CDR3 runs to 16 residues. The V end lost 2 bases, the J end lost 5 bases, and 15 bases lay between the germline ends. The CDR3, as DNA: TGCGCCAGCAGTCAACCGCGGTTCGGCGAAAATGAAAAACTGTTTTTT. This translates into CASSQPRFGENEKLFF.

The chain combines TRBV19 with TRBJ1-1; TRBD1 matches 7 bases. Losses at the gene ends were 9 bases for V and 8 bases for J; bases not matched to a gene: 12. Germline loops: CDR1 LNHDA, CDR2 SQIVND (reference sequence). This CDR3 contains 13 residues. Written as DNA, the CDR3 is TGTGCCAGCATGATTAGACAGGGTTTGGAAGCTTTCTTT. Encoded protein: CASMIRQGLEAFF. Supplemented by reference TRBV19 and TRBJ1-1, the full variable domain reads DGGITQSPKYLFRKEGQNVTLSCEQNLNHDAMYWYRQDPGQGLRLIYYSQIVNDFQKGDIAEGYSVSREKKESFPLTVTSAQKNPTAFYLCASMIRQGLEAFFGQGTRLTVV.

The genes are TRBV9 and TRBJ2-3; TRBD2 matches at 10 bases. There are 18 residues in the CDR3. The V and J ends lost 2 bases and 6 bases, in that order; junction bases with no gene match: 15. CDR1 and CDR2 from the germline V gene are SGDLS and YYNGEE. CDR3 region: CASSVWSLAAGGVDTQYF. The DNA for the CDR3 is TGTGCCAGCAGCGTTTGGAGTCTAGCAGCGGGGGGGGTGGATACGCAGTATTTT.

The J gene is TRBJ1-2, the V gene TRBV24-1; D unclear. The CDR3 has 13 residues. The V end was cut by 4 bases, the J end by 7 bases, with 12 bases between. Germline V CDR1 and CDR2: KGHDR, SFDVKD. DNA of the CDR3: TGTGCCACCAGTGACCGGAGCCCAACTGGCTACACCTTC. It translates to CATSDRSPTGYTF.

The chain carries TRBV18 and TRBJ2-7; TRBD1 might be the D (5 bases). Germline CDR1 KGHSH, CDR2 LQKENI. This CDR3 is 14 amino acids long. Trimming left V 6 bases short and J 5 bases short, with 17 bases between. The DNA of the CDR3 is TGTGCCAGCTCCCCCTACACGAGACAGAACGAGCAGTACTTC. Translation gives CASSPYTRQNEQYF. The whole variable domain, remainder taken from reference TRBV18 and TRBJ2-7, is NAGVMQNPRHLVRRRGQEARLRCSPMKGHSHVYWYRQLPEEGLKFMVYLQKENIIDESGMPKERFSAEFPKEGPSILRIQQVVRGDSAAYFCASSPYTRQNEQYFGPGTRLTVT.

This clone was seen a handful of times. The chain employs TRBV7-2 and TRBJ2-2; 8 bases map to TRBD1. Germline-derived CDR1 and CDR2 are SGHTA and FQGNSA. With V trimmed by 2 bases and J by 3 bases, 5 bases remained unmatched. CDR3 length: 16 residues. CDR3 DNA: TGTGCCAGCAGCTTAATGACAGGGGATTACACCGGGGAGCTGTTTTTT. Amino acids: CASSLMTGDYTGELFF. The entire variable domain, with the rest obtained from reference TRBV7-2 and TRBJ2-2, is as follows: GAGVSQSPSNKVTEKGKDVELRCDPISGHTALYWYRQSLGQGLEFLIYFQGNSAPDKSGLPSDRFSAERTGGSVSTLTIQRTQQEDSAVYLCASSLMTGDYTGELFFGEGSRLTVL.

V gene TRBV19 combines with J gene TRBJ2-3, with 11 positions matching TRBD2. This CDR3 comprises 17 residues. The V and J ends lost 6 bases and 0 bases, in that order; junction bases with no gene match: 8. Germline assignment: CDR1 LNHDA and CDR2 SQIVND (reference sequence). The CDR3 here is CASRRGLAASSTDTQYF. CDR3 bases: TGTGCCAGTAGAAGGGGACTAGCGGCCTCTAGCACAGATACGCAGTATTTT.

This clone was picked up a small number of times. This chain links TRBV5-4 with TRBJ1-2, with D maybe TRBD1 (5 bases). V shed 2 bases and J shed 7 bases, with 12 bases lying between them. Germline V lookup: CDR1 SGHNT, CDR2 YYREEE (reference sequence). The CDR3 consists of 13 residues. CDR3 coding DNA: TGTGCCAGCAGCTTCGGGGGGTTTGGTGGCTACACCTTC. This gives the protein CASSFGGFGGYTF.

DNA for the CDR3: TGTGCCAGCAGTCGGACATACGAGCAGTACTTC. Its protein product is CASSRTYEQYF. J is TRBJ2-7 and V is TRBV2; possibly TRBD1 for D (5 bases). Germline values: CDR1 SNHLY, CDR2 FYNNEI. Trimming took 5 bases from V and 4 from J, leaving 6 bases between them. The CDR3 is 11 amino acids.

The chain joins TRBV19 to TRBJ2-3; 16 bases line up with TRBD2. The CDR3 totals 21 residues. Trimming at V came to 1 base and at J to 7 bases, leaving 17 bases not matched to a gene. Germline CDR1 is LNHDA and CDR2 is SQIVND (reference sequence). Here the CDR3 DNA reads TGTGCCAGTAGTATAGTCGGACACCGGGGACTAGCGGGGGGGCTTCTAAATACGCAGTATTTT. Its translation: CASSIVGHRGLAGGLLNTQYF.

This sequence joins TRBV5-1 and TRBJ2-5; 7 bases are a match to TRBD2. CDR1 is SGHRS, CDR2 YFSETQ, per germline. The CDR3 covers 14 residues. After removal of 0 bases from V and 5 bases from J, the junction contained 4 bases not matched to a gene. The CDR3 DNA reads TGCGCCAGCAGCTTGGTGTTCGGGGGGGAGACCCAGTACTTC. Translating it yields CASSLVFGGETQYF. The entire variable domain, with the rest obtained from reference TRBV5-1 and TRBJ2-5, is as follows: KAGVTQTPRYLIKTRGQQVTLSCSPISGHRSVSWYQQTPGQGLQFLFEYFSETQRNKGNFPGRFSGRQFSNSRSEMNVSTLELGDSALYLCASSLVFGGETQYFGPGTRLLVL.

The chain couples TRBV7-9 to TRBJ2-7; 8 bases match TRBD1. This CDR3 comprises 16 residues. Germline values: CDR1 SEHNR, CDR2 FQNEAQ (reference sequence). The junction had 11 bases not matched to a gene; V was cut back by 5 bases and J by 2 bases. The CDR3 loop is CASSPRQGALTYEQYF. CDR3 bases: TGTGCCAGCAGCCCCCGGCAGGGGGCTTTGACCTACGAGCAGTACTTC.

The J gene is TRBJ2-5, the V gene TRBV19, with unresolved D. Between the trimmed V and J ends, which lost 4 bases and 5 bases, there was a span of 20 bases. The CDR3 totals 16 residues. CDR1 is LNHDA, CDR2 SQIVND, per germline (reference sequence). Here the CDR3 reads CASSTYPDTFSETQYF. The CDR3 DNA is TGTGCCAGTAGTACCTACCCCGACACCTTTAGTGAGACCCAGTACTTC.

The V and J genes are TRBV11-2 and TRBJ2-7, with D unclear. The CDR3 consists of 15 residues. Germline loops: CDR1 SGHAT, CDR2 FQNNGV. The V and J ends lost 3 bases and 2 bases respectively, with 14 bases between them. CDR3 sequence: CASSFNLVLTYEQYF. In nucleotides, the CDR3 is TGTGCCAGCAGCTTTAATCTAGTCCTTACCTACGAGCAGTACTTC.

The chain employs TRBV5-1 and TRBJ1-1; 9 bases line up with TRBD1. Germline V gene lookup returns CDR1 SGHRS and CDR2 YFSETQ. V shed 2 bases, J shed 2 bases, and the junction held 4 bases outside the gene matches. This CDR3 region has 15 residues. The chain's CDR3 is CASSFSTGGNTEAFF. In DNA form, the CDR3 reads TGCGCCAGCAGCTTTTCGACAGGGGGTAACACTGAAGCTTTCTTT.

The genes are TRBV7-9 and TRBJ2-3; D ambiguous. Trimming shortened V by 0 bases and J by 1 base, and 8 bases separated the two germline ends. The CDR3 has 15 amino acids. Germline values: CDR1 SEHNR, CDR2 FQNEAQ (reference sequence). The CDR3 nucleotides are TGTGCCAGCAGCTTAGCGTCAGGCGGCACAGATACGCAGTATTTT. It translates to CASSLASGGTDTQYF.

The chain couples TRBV7-2 to TRBJ2-2; a weak D match, TRBD1 (6 bases). Deletions cut 2 bases from V and 3 bases from J, with 19 bases between. CDR1 and CDR2 from the germline V gene are SGHTA and FQGNSA. This CDR3 has 18 residues. The DNA for the CDR3 is TGTGCCAGCAGCTTACACCAGGGGAGCCTTAAATACACCGGGGAGCTGTTTTTT. Protein product: CASSLHQGSLKYTGELFF.

The DNA of the CDR3 is TGTGCCAGCAGCGTACAGGGAGAAGATGGCTACACCTTC. It specifies CASSVQGEDGYTF. The chain uses TRBV7-8 and TRBJ1-2; D is possibly TRBD1 (6 bases). The CDR3 is made up of 13 amino acids. The V gene's germline CDR1 is SGHVS and CDR2 FQNEAQ. The germline V and J ends were trimmed by 5 bases and 6 bases, with 13 bases remaining between them. The full variable domain, its missing parts supplied by reference TRBV7-8 and TRBJ1-2, is GAGVSQSPRYKVAKRGQDVALRCDPISGHVSLFWYQQALGQGPEFLTYFQNEAQLDKSGLPSDRFFAERPEGSVSTLKIQRTQQEDSAVYLCASSVQGEDGYTFGSGTRLTVV.

The V gene is TRBV10-1, the J gene TRBJ2-1, with 8 bases matching TRBD2. Germline V gene lookup returns CDR1 WNHNN and CDR2 SYGVQD (reference sequence). The J segment lost 1 base and the V segment lost 5 bases, leaving 1 base of the junction unmatched. The CDR3 contains 14 residues. The CDR3 nucleotides are TGCGCCAGCAGTCTAGCGGGTTCCTACAATGAGCAGTTCTTC. Protein product: CASSLAGSYNEQFF.